Presented here are 30 T cell receptor beta chains from one specimen sequenced in a study of blood T cell repertoires in COVID-19. Data came from immunoSEQ multiplex PCR; TCRdb stores just in-frame clones and leaves some out. This sample has tens of thousands of clones, with under 85% found just once. The sequencing input was peripheral blood. Receptor source: a man aged 60-69 years with acute or convalescent COVID-19.

J is TRBJ1-6 and V is TRBV27; TRBD1 matches 8 bases. Germline assignment: CDR1 MNHEY and CDR2 SMNVEV (reference sequence). CDR3 length: 16 residues. After removal of 5 bases from V and 3 bases from J, the junction contained 6 bases not matched to a gene. Here the CDR3 DNA reads TGTGCCAGCAGTCTCTCACAGGGGGGCTATAATTCACCCCTCCACTTT. Translation: CASSLSQGGYNSPLHF.

This chain joins TRBV30 and TRBJ1-4; possibly TRBD1 for D (5 bases). The CDR3 runs to 15 residues. V gave up 0 bases and J gave up 2 bases, with 10 bases separating them. Germline V gene data show CDR1 as GTSNPN and CDR2 as SVGIG (reference sequence). CDR3 residues: CAWSVGDRTNEKLFF. The CDR3 region has the DNA TGTGCCTGGAGTGTAGGGGATCGCACTAATGAAAAACTGTTTTTT.

The chain couples TRBV6-2 or TRBV6-3 to TRBJ2-2; D is perhaps TRBD1 (6 bases). Per germline, CDR1 MNHEY and CDR2 SVGEGT. Trimming removed 5 bases from V and 1 base from J, with 11 bases in between. This CDR3 has 15 residues. The CDR3 sequence: CASSPPQGNTGELFF. The CDR3 coding sequence is TGTGCCAGCAGTCCGCCACAGGGGAACACCGGGGAGCTGTTTTTT.

This sequence joins TRBV18 and TRBJ1-4; a weak D match, TRBD1 (6 bases). Between the trimmed V and J ends, which lost 3 bases and 7 bases, there was a span of 15 bases. CDR1 KGHSH and CDR2 LQKENI come from the germline V gene. The CDR3 totals 15 residues. This CDR3 reads CASSPNRGSGEKLFF. CDR3 coding DNA: TGTGCCAGCTCACCGAATAGGGGGTCTGGTGAAAAACTGTTTTTT. The whole variable domain, remainder taken from reference TRBV18 and TRBJ1-4, is NAGVMQNPRHLVRRRGQEARLRCSPMKGHSHVYWYRQLPEEGLKFMVYLQKENIIDESGMPKERFSAEFPKEGPSILRIQQVVRGDSAAYFCASSPNRGSGEKLFFGSGTQLSVL.

The chain couples TRBV14 to TRBJ1-2, with D unresolved. CDR1 SGHDN and CDR2 FVKESK come from the germline V gene. V lost 0 bases to trimming and J lost 6 bases, with 14 bases between them. This CDR3 is built from 15 residues. CDR3 DNA sequence: TGTGCCAGCAGCCAAGATACGGTCGGCAGGAATGGCTACACCTTC. Protein product: CASSQDTVGRNGYTF.

For the CDR3, the DNA is TGTGCCAGCAGTCTCGCCGGGACAGGGGGCTACGAGCAGTACTTC. It specifies CASSLAGTGGYEQYF. The chain couples TRBV6-2 or TRBV6-3 to TRBJ2-7, with 11 bases aligning to TRBD1. The CDR3 contains 15 residues. J lost 3 bases, V lost 5 bases, and 6 bases had no gene match. Germline CDR1 reads MNHEY; CDR2 reads SVGEGT.

V is TRBV4-3 and J is TRBJ2-2; TRBD2 aligns across 11 bases. Germline loops: CDR1 LGHNA, CDR2 YSLEER. J was trimmed by 7 bases and V by 0 bases; bases with no gene match: 10. The CDR3 is 18 amino acids. CDR3 protein: CASSQDRVSGGAGGELFF. CDR3 coding DNA: TGCGCCAGCAGCCAAGATCGGGTTAGCGGGGGGGCTGGCGGGGAGCTGTTTTTT.

The CDR3 coding sequence is TGTGCCAGCAGCTGGGACAGCTCCTACAATGAGCAGTTCTTC. It encodes CASSWDSSYNEQFF. The V call is TRBV5-4, the J call TRBJ2-1; TRBD1 matches 7 bases. The germline V gene has CDR1 SGHNT and CDR2 YYREEE (reference sequence). The V and J ends lost 3 bases and 0 bases, in that order; junction bases with no gene match: 0. The CDR3 runs 14 residues.

The sample holds one count of this clone. This chain links TRBV9 with TRBJ1-2; weak D call: TRBD1 (5 bases). The length of the CDR3 is 14 residues. The V end lost 6 bases, the J end lost 7 bases, and 19 bases lay between the germline ends. Germline assignment: CDR1 SGDLS and CDR2 YYNGEE. CDR3 nucleotide sequence: TGTGCCAGCAACGCCCCGGGGGGTGGTGCTGGCTACACCTTC. As protein: CASNAPGGGAGYTF.

J is TRBJ1-1 and V is TRBV2; TRBD1 matches at 9 bases. This CDR3 is built from 12 residues. The trim removed 6 bases at V and 4 bases at J, leaving 0 bases unmatched. Germline V gives CDR1 SNHLY, CDR2 FYNNEI. This chain's CDR3 is CASRTGGTEAFF. The DNA of the CDR3 is TGTGCCAGCAGGACAGGGGGCACTGAAGCTTTCTTT. The variable domain in full, completed from reference TRBV2 and TRBJ1-1, reads EPEVTQTPSHQVTQMGQEVILRCVPISNHLYFYWYRQILGQKVEFLVSFYNNEISEKSEIFDDQFSVERPDGSNFTLKIRSTKLEDSAMYFCASRTGGTEAFFGQGTRLTVV.

The chain carries TRBV7-2 and TRBJ2-7; 10 bases fit TRBD1. The length of the CDR3 is 14 residues. After removal of 6 bases from V and 4 bases from J, the junction contained 6 bases not matched to a gene. Germline lookup yields CDR1 SGHTA and CDR2 FQGNSA. The CDR3 spells CASSPGTGAYEQYF. CDR3 coding DNA: TGTGCCAGCAGTCCAGGGACAGGGGCTTACGAGCAGTACTTC.

This chain connects TRBV27 to TRBJ2-1; TRBD2 agrees at 8 bases. Germline assignment: CDR1 MNHEY and CDR2 SMNVEV (reference sequence). The CDR3 runs 13 residues. V shed 5 bases and J 10 bases; nucleotides not matched to a gene: 7. CDR3 in amino acids: CASSLEIAGEQFF. Here the CDR3 DNA reads TGTGCCAGCAGTCTAGAGATAGCGGGGGAGCAGTTCTTC.

V is TRBV11-2 and J is TRBJ1-2; 9 nucleotides line up with TRBD1. The CDR3 is 17 amino acids. Germline CDR1 SGHAT, CDR2 FQNNGV. V dropped 0 bases and J dropped 7; count of bases not matched to a gene: 12. CDR3 sequence: CASSLDLWDRVKGGYTF. In nucleotides, the CDR3 is TGTGCCAGCAGCTTAGATCTTTGGGACAGGGTAAAAGGTGGCTACACCTTC.

This chain links TRBV24-1 with TRBJ2-1, with TRBD1 matching over 8 bases. The CDR3 extends over 17 amino acids. The germline gives CDR1 KGHDR, CDR2 SFDVKD. The junction had 14 bases not matched to a gene; V was cut back by 4 bases and J by 7 bases. Here the CDR3 reads CATSDRNPQGAGNEQFF. The CDR3 bases are TGTGCCACCAGTGACCGGAACCCTCAGGGGGCTGGAAATGAGCAGTTCTTC.

The V call is TRBV29-1, the J call TRBJ1-2; D unclear. V was trimmed by 4 bases and J by 8 bases, leaving 14 bases between them. CDR3 length: 12 residues. Germline CDR1 SQVTM, CDR2 ANQGSEA. The CDR3 protein is CSVGGSTGGYTF. Written as DNA, the CDR3 is TGCAGCGTTGGAGGCTCCACCGGGGGCTACACCTTC.

This clone was detected only a few times. The chain recombines TRBV7-6 with TRBJ2-1; maybe TRBD2 (6 bases). Looked up from germline, CDR1 is SGHVS and CDR2 is FNYEAQ. The CDR3 runs 15 residues. Trimming took off 5 bases at V and 0 bases at J, with 11 bases between the two ends. This CDR3 reads CASSPAGSSYNEQFF. The CDR3 DNA sequence: TGTGCCAGCAGCCCCGCGGGGAGCTCCTACAATGAGCAGTTCTTC.

The CDR3 nucleotides are TGTGCCAGCAGCGAAGACATAGCGACTTCTAGCACAGATACGCAGTATTTT. It encodes CASSEDIATSSTDTQYF. The genes are TRBV5-4 and TRBJ2-3; weak D call: TRBD2 (5 bases). CDR3 length: 17 residues. Between the trimmed V and J ends, which lost 4 bases and 0 bases, there was a span of 18 bases. Germline V gene lookup returns CDR1 SGHNT and CDR2 YYREEE (reference sequence).

The sample holds a few counts of this clone. The chain employs TRBV5-4 and TRBJ1-2; D remains unclear. This CDR3 is 13 amino acids long. Germline CDR1 and CDR2: SGHNT and YYREEE (reference sequence). V was shortened by 3 bases and J by 6 bases, with 12 bases between the two germline ends. CDR3 nucleotide sequence: TGTGCCAGCAGCTCCCCGAGGGTTGATGGCTACACCTTC. Its protein product is CASSSPRVDGYTF.

This clone was seen a few times. The chain joins TRBV7-9 to TRBJ2-2, with D perhaps TRBD1 (6 bases). Germline V gives CDR1 SEHNR, CDR2 FQNEAQ (reference sequence). CDR3 size: 16 residues. V lost 7 bases and J lost 6, with 21 bases in between. DNA of the CDR3: TGTGCCAGCACCCGAGCCAGGGGCTGGGGAGCCGGGGAGCTGTTTTTT. Its translation: CASTRARGWGAGELFF.

CDR3 bases: TGTGCCAGCAGCTCTATAAGATCAACAGGGGTCGCCTCCTACAATGAGCAGTTCTTC. Its protein is CASSSIRSTGVASYNEQFF. J is TRBJ2-1 and V is TRBV11-2; the match to TRBD1 covers 7 bases. Germline V gene sequence: CDR1 SGHAT, CDR2 FQNNGV. The ends lost 4 bases at V and 0 bases at J; junction bases unmatched: 15. The CDR3 extends over 19 amino acids.

The chain employs TRBV11-2 and TRBJ1-2; 9 positions match TRBD1. V trimming: 4 bases; J trimming: 4 bases; junction bases outside the gene matches: 7. The CDR3 consists of 15 residues. Germline CDR1 reads SGHAT; CDR2 reads FQNNGV. The CDR3 bases are TGTGCCAGCAGCTCACGACAGGGGGATCTCTATGGCTACACCTTC. It is translated as CASSSRQGDLYGYTF.

This clone was detected once. This chain connects TRBV12-3 or TRBV12-4 to TRBJ1-2, with D maybe TRBD1 (6 bases). Trimming left V 2 bases short and J 8 bases short, with 12 bases between. The CDR3 loop spans 13 amino acids. The CDR3 loop reads CASSLRPQGGYTF. The DNA for the CDR3 is TGTGCCAGCAGTTTACGTCCTCAGGGGGGCTACACCTTC.

The V gene is TRBV5-1, the J gene TRBJ2-3; 9 bases agree with TRBD1. The CDR3 loop spans 14 amino acids. Trimming took 5 bases from V and 3 from J; bases not matched to a gene: 4. Germline lookup yields CDR1 SGHRS and CDR2 YFSETQ. CDR3 nucleotides: TGCGCCAGCAGACCCGGGACAGGGACAGATACGCAGTATTTT. It translates to CASRPGTGTDTQYF.

The chain couples TRBV2 to TRBJ1-1, with 7 positions matching TRBD1. CDR3 length equals 13 residues. V was clipped by 6 bases and J by 9 bases; unmatched bases: 10. Germline V gives CDR1 SNHLY, CDR2 FYNNEI. This CDR3 is CASRGYGQAQAFF. In DNA form, the CDR3 reads TGTGCCAGCAGAGGATACGGACAGGCTCAAGCTTTCTTT.

The chain couples TRBV7-2 to TRBJ1-6; TRBD1 matches 8 bases. The V segment lost 1 base and the J segment 6 bases; nucleotides outside the gene matches: 8. Germline assignment: CDR1 SGHTA and CDR2 FQGNSA. The CDR3 is made up of 17 amino acids. The CDR3 DNA sequence: TGTGCCAGCAGCTTAGTTTCAGGGGGCACGTCTAATTCACCCCTCCACTTT. Translating gives CASSLVSGGTSNSPLHF.

The chain is built from TRBV5-3 and TRBJ1-2, with D hard to call. TRBV5-3 falls under the ORF class, with uncertain function. The CDR3 sequence is 14 residues long. Trimming took 4 bases from V and 0 from J, leaving 10 bases between them. CDR3 amino acids: CARSNQEANYGYTF. Written as DNA, the CDR3 is TGTGCCAGAAGCAATCAGGAGGCTAACTATGGCTACACCTTC.

The V call is TRBV9, the J call TRBJ1-5; D not certain. Trimming shortened V by 0 bases and J by 0 bases, and 7 bases separated the two germline ends. The CDR3 is 15 residues long. Germline CDR1 and CDR2: SGDLS and YYNGEE. This CDR3 reads CASSVDGVSNQPQHF. The DNA for the CDR3 is TGTGCCAGCAGCGTAGACGGAGTTAGCAATCAGCCCCAGCATTTT. The variable domain in full, with the rest retrieved from reference TRBV9 and TRBJ1-5, is DSGVTQTPKHLITATGQRVTLRCSPRSGDLSVYWYQQSLDQGLQFLIQYYNGEERAKGNILERFSAQQFPDLHSELNLSSLELGDSALYFCASSVDGVSNQPQHFGDGTRLSIL.

The chain couples TRBV4-3 to TRBJ1-1, with D unclear. Per germline, CDR1 LGHNA and CDR2 YSLEER. The CDR3 runs to 15 residues. The V and J ends lost 1 base and 1 base respectively, with 10 bases between them. CDR3 nucleotides: TGCGCCAGCAGCCAAGCATGGGGAGGGAACACTGAAGCTTTCTTT. Protein: CASSQAWGGNTEAFF.

This sequence joins TRBV5-4 and TRBJ2-2, with 10 bases matching TRBD1. Trimming at V came to 1 base and at J to 6 bases, leaving 6 bases not matched to a gene. This CDR3 contains 16 residues. CDR1 and CDR2 from the germline V gene are SGHNT and YYREEE (reference sequence). The CDR3 nucleotides are TGTGCCAGCAGCTTGCTTGGACAGGGGGTATCCGGGGAGCTGTTTTTT. Translation: CASSLLGQGVSGELFF.

The CDR3 DNA sequence: TGCGCCAGCAGCCGTACAGGGGAGAGCTCCTACAATGAGCAGTTCTTC. It is translated as CASSRTGESSYNEQFF. This sequence joins TRBV5-1 and TRBJ2-1, with TRBD1 identical over 7 bases. Germline CDR1 SGHRS, CDR2 YFSETQ. V dropped 4 bases and J dropped 0; count of bases not matched to a gene: 7. CDR3 length: 16 amino acids. Based on the CDR3 plus reference TRBV5-1 and TRBJ2-1, the full variable domain is KAGVTQTPRYLIKTRGQQVTLSCSPISGHRSVSWYQQTPGQGLQFLFEYFSETQRNKGNFPGRFSGRQFSNSRSEMNVSTLELGDSALYLCASSRTGESSYNEQFFGPGTRLTVL.